The clone carrying this T cell receptor (beta chain) was found once. The entry originates in a study of blood T cells in healthy people across ages. The use of a sample-barcoded 5' primer and a J-beta primer mix characterized a second PCR of about 7 to 12 cycles. MiXCR, applied by TCRdb to the 5' RACE reads, yields one record per CDR3 protein. The data show about 730,000 distinct CDR3 sequences, about 42% seen once. Between the trimmed V and J ends, which lost 7 bases and 11 bases, there was a span of 23 bases. The germline CDR1 and CDR2 sequences are SQVTM and ANQGSEA. This CDR3 spans 13 amino acids.

The clonotype comes from an older woman in good health. The chain carries TRBV29-1 and TRBJ2-5; the D gene is possibly TRBD2 (6 bases). The specimen sequenced was blood. The DNA of the CDR3 is TGCAGCGGGGGCGAGCTAGGGCGGGGTGAGCAGTACTTC. Encoded protein: CSGGELGRGEQYF. Variable domain in full (rest from reference TRBV29-1 and TRBJ2-5): SAVISQKPSRDICQRGTSLTIQCQVDSQVTMMFWYRQQPGQSLTLIATANQGSEATYESGFVIDKFPISRPNLTFSTLTVSNMSPEDSSIYLCSGGELGRGEQYFGPGTRLLVL.